These 28 T cell receptor beta chains came from one sample sequenced in a study of synovial regulatory T cells in juvenile arthritis. Assay used: immunoSEQ multiplex PCR; TCRdb lists only in-frame clones, some missing. The sample table includes 9,500 to 10,000 clones. Sequences were obtained from Treg cells from blood. Subset here: remaining (HLA-DR-negative) circulating blood Treg cells. The receptor set was obtained from a donor aged 2 to 35 with juvenile idiopathic arthritis.

The chain combines TRBV5-1 with TRBJ1-3. Germline lookup yields CDR1 SGHRS and CDR2 YFSETQ. The CDR3 length is 13 residues. DNA is not recorded here. CDR3 in amino acids: CASKPANGNTIYF.

V and J are TRBV19 and TRBJ1-2; no DNA is available, so the TRBD1 call from TCRdb remains unchecked. Looked up from germline, CDR1 is LNHDA and CDR2 is SQIVND (reference sequence). There are 13 residues in the CDR3. DNA is not recorded here. CDR3 sequence reads: CASRMTGIYGYTF.

The rearrangement joins TRBV5-1 to TRBJ2-7; TCRdb reports TRBD2, a call that lacks DNA to check it against. CDR3 length: 14 amino acids. The DNA is unrecorded. In germline, CDR1 is SGHRS, CDR2 YFSETQ. CDR3 loop: CASRSAAVGYEQYF.

The rearrangement joins TRBV5-1 to TRBJ2-3; TCRdb designates TRBD2, a call that cannot be tested without DNA. The CDR3 sequence is 13 residues long. No DNA is recorded. Per germline, CDR1 SGHRS and CDR2 YFSETQ. This chain's CDR3 is CASKGGSTDTQYF.

The chain employs TRBV25-1 and TRBJ1-4. The CDR3 covers 17 residues. DNA is not on record. CDR1 and CDR2 from the germline V gene are MGHDK and SYGVNS. The CDR3 region is CASSETSLWQTNEKLFF.

This rearrangement joins TRBV19 to TRBJ1-2. Germline CDR1 and CDR2: LNHDA and SQIVND (reference sequence). CDR3 length: 15 residues. A DNA sequence was not provided. This CDR3 is CASSIGLPKDYGYTF.

This rearrangement joins TRBV27 to TRBJ1-4; TCRdb selects TRBD1, and the lack of DNA leaves this call unchecked. Per the germline V gene, CDR1 is MNHEY and CDR2 is SMNVEV (reference sequence). This CDR3 spans 13 amino acids. No DNA appears here. CDR3: CASSWAGSEKLFF.

The chain links TRBV18 to TRBJ1-1; the TCRdb D gene call, TRBD1, has no DNA to confirm it. Germline V lookup: CDR1 KGHSH, CDR2 LQKENI. The CDR3 totals 14 residues. The nucleotide record is missing. The CDR3 region is CASSPQGSGTEAFF. Full variable domain (missing parts from reference TRBV18 and TRBJ1-1): NAGVMQNPRHLVRRRGQEARLRCSPMKGHSHVYWYRQLPEEGLKFMVYLQKENIIDESGMPKERFSAEFPKEGPSILRIQQVVRGDSAAYFCASSPQGSGTEAFFGQGTRLTVV.

The gene calls are TRBV28 and TRBJ1-2. The CDR3 loop spans 16 amino acids. The entry carries no DNA sequence. Germline CDR1 reads MDHEN; CDR2 reads SYDVKM. The CDR3 spells CASSLSGVAAGVGYTF.

The J gene is TRBJ1-2, the V gene TRBV4-1. In germline, CDR1 is MGHRA, CDR2 YSYEKL. The CDR3 runs to 14 residues. Only the protein is available. Here the CDR3 reads CASSQRGQYYGYTF.

The chain joins TRBV9 to TRBJ2-1; TCRdb calls TRBD1, which cannot be checked without DNA. Germline assignment: CDR1 SGDLS and CDR2 YYNGEE. The CDR3 loop spans 12 amino acids. No coding sequence is recorded. The CDR3 loop reads CASSWTGVEQFF.

V usage is TRBV4-3 and J usage is TRBJ2-7; TCRdb names TRBD2, which stays unverified in the absence of DNA. Germline CDR1 reads LGHNA; CDR2 reads YSLEER. The CDR3 is 16 residues long. The DNA is not on file. CDR3 residues: CASSQDYHSGGYEQYF.

The chain carries TRBV5-6 and TRBJ1-1; without DNA, the TCRdb call of TRBD1 cannot be checked. The V gene's germline CDR1 is SGHDT and CDR2 YYEEEE. CDR3 size: 14 residues. No nucleotide data were recorded. The CDR3 protein is CASSLAGAGTEAFF.

The chain carries TRBV6-1 and TRBJ1-3. CDR1 is MNHNS and CDR2 is SASEGT in the germline V gene. This CDR3 is 15 amino acids long. The DNA sequence is not available. The CDR3 spells CASRIHGGLGNTIYF.

The rearrangement uses TRBV2 and TRBJ2-7; the TCRdb call, TRBD1, lacks DNA for checking. The CDR3 contains 14 residues. No nucleotide data were recorded. Germline CDR1 and CDR2: SNHLY and FYNNEI. The CDR3 protein is CASSGTGGSYEQYF. The variable domain in full, completed from reference TRBV2 and TRBJ2-7, reads EPEVTQTPSHQVTQMGQEVILRCVPISNHLYFYWYRQILGQKVEFLVSFYNNEISEKSEIFDDQFSVERPDGSNFTLKIRSTKLEDSAMYFCASSGTGGSYEQYFGPGTRLTVT.

The chain combines TRBV28 with TRBJ1-3; checking the TCRdb D call of TRBD1 is not possible without DNA. The length of the CDR3 is 15 residues. This entry has no DNA. Per the germline V gene, CDR1 is MDHEN and CDR2 is SYDVKM. The CDR3 reads CASSSVQGRGNTIYF.

V and J are TRBV6-5 and TRBJ1-2; the TRBD1 assignment by TCRdb is unverifiable without DNA. The germline V gene encodes CDR1 MNHEY and CDR2 SVGAGI. The CDR3 loop spans 13 amino acids. No DNA is given. CDR3 in amino acids: CAASDRANYGYTF.

CDR3: CAISESPGFAEKLFF. This chain connects TRBV10-3 to TRBJ1-4; TCRdb reports TRBD1, a call that lacks DNA to check it against. The CDR3 loop spans 15 amino acids. No DNA appears here. The germline V gene encodes CDR1 ENHRY and CDR2 SYGVKD.

The rearrangement uses TRBV30 and TRBJ1-4; there is no DNA to check the TCRdb D call of TRBD1. The CDR3 covers 15 residues. Only the protein is available. Germline V lookup: CDR1 GTSNPN, CDR2 SVGIG (reference sequence). The CDR3 here is CAWSGGRTGTEKLFF.

This chain links TRBV7-6 with TRBJ1-4. Germline CDR1 and CDR2: SGHVS and FNYEAQ. The CDR3 has 18 amino acids. No nucleotide data were recorded. This CDR3 is CASSLGGTVRGTNEKLFF.

The V and J genes are TRBV4-3 and TRBJ1-3. The CDR3 runs 15 residues. No DNA accompanies this entry. Germline lookup yields CDR1 LGHNA and CDR2 YSLEER. CDR3 sequence reads: CASSQAWGSGNTIYF.

The chain recombines TRBV7-9 with TRBJ1-4; the TCRdb call, TRBD1, lacks DNA for checking. Germline loops: CDR1 SEHNR, CDR2 FQNEAQ (reference sequence). This CDR3 spans 15 amino acids. No DNA was logged. The CDR3 loop is CASSPLQGAHRKLFF.

The CDR3 is CASRGGTSGYNEQFF. The rearrangement uses TRBV6-6 and TRBJ2-1; no DNA is available, so the TRBD2 call from TCRdb remains unchecked. From germline, CDR1 is MNHNY and CDR2 SVGAGI (reference sequence). The CDR3 has 15 residues. There is no recorded DNA.

V gene TRBV5-6 combines with J gene TRBJ1-2; TCRdb picks TRBD1, but there is no DNA to check that call. Germline CDR1 reads SGHDT; CDR2 reads YYEEEE. This CDR3 has 17 amino acids. The protein alone is recorded here. CDR3 protein: CASSHITGARGFYGYTF.

The chain links TRBV14 to TRBJ1-6. This CDR3 has 14 amino acids. No DNA sequence is on record. The germline V gene has CDR1 SGHDN and CDR2 FVKESK. CDR3 sequence: CASSQAWWRSPLHF.

V is TRBV19 and J is TRBJ1-2. The CDR3 runs to 19 residues. No DNA appears here. Germline CDR1 reads LNHDA; CDR2 reads SQIVND (reference sequence). The CDR3 sequence is CASSIRTGLGGTRNYGYTF.

The chain recombines TRBV5-6 with TRBJ2-3; TCRdb's D call, TRBD2, is unchecked because there is no DNA. Per the germline V gene, CDR1 is SGHDT and CDR2 is YYEEEE. The CDR3 totals 12 residues. The coding DNA is unavailable. This chain's CDR3 is CASSPPGSPPNF.

The chain is built from TRBV6-5 and TRBJ2-7; as DNA is missing, the TRBD1 call by TCRdb cannot be tested. Germline CDR1 and CDR2: MNHEY and SVGAGI. CDR3 length equals 15 residues. No DNA has been recorded. CDR3 loop: CASSYSKGQPYEQYF.